These 23 T cell receptor beta chains were sequenced from one sample in a study of blood T cell repertoires in COVID-19. Sequencing was performed with immunoSEQ multiplex PCR; in TCRdb, only in-frame clones are kept and a portion is missing. The data show 150,000 or so clones, 81% seen once. Sequenced sample: PBMCs or T cells enriched from blood (not recorded which). The receptors derive from a woman between 40 and 55 years old with acute COVID-19.

For this clone: An end of the junction differs from the germline gene, which may be a read error. The V call is TRBV7-7, the J call TRBJ2-1; no reliable D call. Germline loops: CDR1 SSHAT, CDR2 FNYEAQ (reference sequence). The CDR3 extends over 17 amino acids. The CDR3 coding sequence is TGTGCTAGCAGCCCCCTAGGAGACCCCGGGTACTACAATGAGCAGTTCTTC. It encodes CASSPLGDPGYYNEQFF.

This clone was observed a single time. The chain links TRBV6-5 to TRBJ1-2, with D unclear. V lost 2 bases and J 3 bases, leaving 7 bases between the germline ends. Per germline, CDR1 MNHEY and CDR2 SVGAGI. This CDR3 has 13 amino acids. The CDR3 loop reads CASSYKGDYGYTF. Here the CDR3 DNA reads TGTGCCAGCAGTTACAAGGGAGACTATGGCTACACCTTC.

Concerning this clone itself: Distinct nucleotide sequences in the sample also encode this CDR3. The CDR3 nucleotides are TGTGCCAGCAGCTTATCCCGGGGAACCTACAATGAGCAGTTCTTC. Residues: CASSLSRGTYNEQFF. The rearrangement links TRBV7-9 to TRBJ2-1; tentatively, D is TRBD2 (5 bases). The CDR3 runs 15 residues. V was shortened by 2 bases and J by 2 bases, with 10 bases between the two germline ends. Germline CDR1 reads SEHNR; CDR2 reads FQNEAQ (reference sequence).

This clone was seen a single time. CDR3 bases: TGTGCCAGCAGCTACCTTAGAGGGTGGGGTTCTGGGGCCAACGTCCTGACTTTC. Translating gives CASSYLRGWGSGANVLTF. The rearrangement joins TRBV7-2 to TRBJ2-6; D is possibly TRBD2 (5 bases). V lost 4 bases and J lost 1, with 17 bases in between. Germline assignment: CDR1 SGHTA and CDR2 FQGNSA. The CDR3 has 18 residues.

This rearrangement joins TRBV7-9 to TRBJ1-1; D is undetermined. In germline, CDR1 is SEHNR, CDR2 FQNEAQ (reference sequence). The V and J ends lost 4 bases and 4 bases respectively, with 10 bases between them. The CDR3 is made up of 13 amino acids. The CDR3 DNA sequence: TGTGCCAGCAGCTGGGATGGGAGCACTGAAGCTTTCTTT. Translated, it gives CASSWDGSTEAFF.

V is TRBV18 and J is TRBJ2-7; 11 bases fit TRBD2. CDR1 and CDR2 from the germline V gene are KGHSH and LQKENI. V was clipped by 3 bases and J by 7 bases; unmatched bases: 8. CDR3 length: 15 amino acids. The CDR3 region is CASSPTSGNSGEQYF. The DNA for the CDR3 is TGTGCCAGCTCACCGACTAGCGGGAATTCAGGGGAGCAGTACTTC.

This chain connects TRBV19 to TRBJ1-5, with D possibly TRBD1 on 6 matching bases. The V end lost 6 bases, the J end lost 4 bases, and 13 bases lay between the germline ends. The CDR3 runs to 14 residues. The germline CDR1 and CDR2 sequences are LNHDA and SQIVND (reference sequence). CDR3 residues: CASSQDRFNQPQHF. CDR3 nucleotide sequence: TGTGCCAGTAGCCAGGACAGATTTAATCAGCCCCAGCATTTT.

The V call is TRBV2, the J call TRBJ2-5; 10 nucleotides agree with TRBD1. The CDR3 contains 15 residues. The V gene's germline CDR1 is SNHLY and CDR2 FYNNEI. The V and J ends lost 6 bases and 1 base, in that order; junction bases with no gene match: 5. The CDR3, as DNA: TGTGCCAGCAGGGGGACAGGGGCACCCCAAGAGACCCAGTACTTC. Its protein is CASRGTGAPQETQYF.

This clone was recorded once. V and J are TRBV5-5 and TRBJ1-2; D unclear. V was pared by 6 bases and J by 7 bases, with 25 bases between. The germline V gene encodes CDR1 SGHKS and CDR2 YYEKEE (reference sequence). The CDR3 runs to 16 residues. The CDR3 bases are TGTGCCAGCACCCGAAACGGGGTCACCGGAACGACTGGCTACACCTTC. Translated: CASTRNGVTGTTGYTF.

This chain connects TRBV19 to TRBJ2-7, with TRBD2 matching 13 bases. The CDR3 covers 14 residues. Germline V gene lookup returns CDR1 LNHDA and CDR2 SQIVND (reference sequence). With V trimmed by 10 bases and J by 3 bases, 6 bases remained unmatched. In nucleotides, the CDR3 is TGTGCCACCGCCGGGACTAGCGGGAACTACGAGCAGTACTTC. It yields the protein CATAGTSGNYEQYF.

V is TRBV6-5 and J is TRBJ1-4; D possibly corresponds to TRBD1 (5 bases). Trimming pared 7 bases from V and 1 base from J, leaving 13 bases between. CDR1 MNHEY and CDR2 SVGAGI come from the germline V gene. This CDR3 is 15 amino acids long. The CDR3 region is CASKVIGVTNEKLFF. The CDR3, as DNA: TGTGCCAGCAAAGTCATAGGGGTAACTAATGAAAAACTGTTTTTT.

The genes are TRBV18 and TRBJ2-5; 11 nucleotides line up with TRBD2. V dropped 6 bases and J dropped 4; count of bases not matched to a gene: 13. This CDR3 is 17 amino acids long. Looked up from germline, CDR1 is KGHSH and CDR2 is LQKENI. This chain's CDR3 is CASSQLASGRFPETQYF. CDR3 in DNA: TGTGCCAGCTCCCAGCTTGCTAGCGGGAGGTTTCCAGAGACCCAGTACTTC.

V gene TRBV5-4 combines with J gene TRBJ2-7; 8 bases agree with TRBD1. The V gene end was trimmed by 4 bases and the J gene end by 7 bases; junction bases not matched to a gene: 10. The V gene's germline CDR1 is SGHNT and CDR2 YYREEE (reference sequence). The CDR3 spans 14 residues. CDR3 in amino acids: CASSPGQGYGEQYF. CDR3 DNA sequence: TGTGCCAGCAGCCCCGGACAGGGATACGGTGAGCAGTACTTC.

This clone was seen a few times. The chain joins TRBV7-9 to TRBJ1-2; 7 bases fit TRBD1. V gave up 3 bases and J gave up 4 bases; unmatched junction bases: 8. This CDR3 spans 15 amino acids. Looked up from germline, CDR1 is SEHNR and CDR2 is FQNEAQ (reference sequence). The CDR3 is CASSFEGGAIYGYTF. The CDR3 DNA reads as TGTGCCAGCAGCTTTGAAGGGGGCGCGATCTATGGCTACACCTTC. The variable domain in full, with the rest retrieved from reference TRBV7-9 and TRBJ1-2, is DTGVSQNPRHKITKRGQNVTFRCDPISEHNRLYWYRQTLGQGPEFLTYFQNEAQLEKSRLLSDRFSAERPKGSFSTLEIQRTEQGDSAMYLCASSFEGGAIYGYTFGSGTRLTVV.

The chain links TRBV6-5 to TRBJ1-3, with 8 bases fitting TRBD1. CDR3 size: 15 residues. J was trimmed by 0 bases and V by 6 bases; bases with no gene match: 4. Germline V gives CDR1 MNHEY, CDR2 SVGAGI. In DNA form, the CDR3 reads TGTGCCAGCAGGGACAGGGAGCCCTCTGGAAACACCATATATTTT. It translates to CASRDREPSGNTIYF.

This chain links TRBV18 with TRBJ1-5; D is unclear. Germline CDR1 and CDR2: KGHSH and LQKENI. The CDR3 runs to 15 residues. Trimming left V 1 base short and J 2 bases short, with 9 bases between. CDR3 residues: CASSPQPVGNQPQHF. In DNA, the CDR3 is TGTGCCAGCTCACCACAGCCCGTGGGCAATCAGCCCCAGCATTTT.

This chain uses TRBV12-3 or TRBV12-4 with TRBJ1-1; D not resolved. Deletions cut 7 bases from V and 0 bases from J, with 9 bases between. The CDR3 is 13 residues long. Written as DNA, the CDR3 is TGTGCCAGCACCCGTCAGTTGAACACTGAAGCTTTCTTT. This gives the protein CASTRQLNTEAFF.

This chain links TRBV13 with TRBJ1-2, with TRBD1 matching 8 bases. CDR3 length equals 17 residues. Losses at the gene ends were 0 bases for V and 0 bases for J; bases not matched to a gene: 6. Germline V gene sequence: CDR1 PRHDT, CDR2 FYEKMQ (reference sequence). CDR3 coding DNA: TGTGCCAGCAGCTTAGGCCGGACAGGGTCCCCTAACTATGGCTACACCTTC. Its translation: CASSLGRTGSPNYGYTF.

This clone is a singleton in its sample. Here the CDR3 DNA reads TGTGCCAGCAGCCCTTCTACGAATCAGCCCCAGCATTTT. Amino acid sequence: CASSPSTNQPQHF. The rearrangement uses TRBV7-2 and TRBJ1-5; no definite D call. The CDR3 loop spans 13 amino acids. The V gene's germline CDR1 is SGHTA and CDR2 FQGNSA. V was pared by 5 bases and J by 4 bases, with 9 bases between.

This CDR3 reads CAWSEDRNTEAFF. The CDR3 coding sequence is TGTGCCTGGAGTGAAGACAGGAACACTGAAGCTTTCTTT. V usage is TRBV30 and J usage is TRBJ1-1, with a possible D match to TRBD1 (5 bases). Trimming took off 1 base at V and 1 base at J, with 7 bases between the two ends. Germline values: CDR1 GTSNPN, CDR2 SVGIG (reference sequence). The length of the CDR3 is 13 residues.

This chain connects TRBV10-2 to TRBJ2-7, with TRBD2 as a possible D gene (7 bases). Per germline, CDR1 WSHSY and CDR2 SAAADI. Trimming shortened V by 5 bases and J by 6 bases, and 23 bases separated the two germline ends. The CDR3 sequence is 16 residues long. The DNA of the CDR3 is TGCGCCAGCAGTAAGGGGGGCGGGAGAACCTTACCCGAGCAGTACTTC. This codes for CASSKGGGRTLPEQYF.

This chain connects TRBV13 to TRBJ1-1; D not resolved. V was clipped by 1 base and J by 1 base, with 10 bases between them. Looked up from germline, CDR1 is PRHDT and CDR2 is FYEKMQ (reference sequence). The CDR3 has 15 amino acids. CDR3 region: CASSLDRRGNTEAFF. The CDR3, as DNA: TGTGCCAGCAGCTTAGACCGCCGCGGGAACACTGAAGCTTTCTTT.

The rearrangement links TRBV3-1 (or the pseudogene TRBV3-2) to TRBJ1-2; no reliable D call. Germline V gene sequence: CDR1 LGHDT, CDR2 YNNKEL (reference sequence). This CDR3 has 13 residues. V was pared by 2 bases and J by 4 bases, with 8 bases between. CDR3 residues: CASSQRVGYGYTF. The CDR3 region has the DNA TGTGCCAGCAGCCAACGGGTTGGCTATGGCTACACCTTC.